This T cell receptor beta chain emerged from a study of control samples from healthy donors and cancer patients. The CDR3 totals 18 residues. Trimming took off 0 bases at V and 5 bases at J, with 23 bases between the two ends. Germline V gene data show CDR1 as SGDLS and CDR2 as YYNGEE. TCRdb's copy holds only in-frame clones and misses some; the assay was immunoSEQ multiplex PCR. The sample has more than 95,000 clones; around 86% are singletons. The TCR originated in a man aged 35 to 55 in good health. The chain links TRBV9 to TRBJ2-5; D is tentatively TRBD1 or TRBD2 (5 bases each). The sequenced sample consisted of blood. The CDR3 coding sequence is TGTGCCAGCAGCGTAGCCTCTTCTTGGGGGTGGGGAGAGGAGACCCAGTACTTC. Its translation is CASSVASSWGWGEETQYF. The full variable domain, rest sourced from reference TRBV9 and TRBJ2-5, is DSGVTQTPKHLITATGQRVTLRCSPRSGDLSVYWYQQSLDQGLQFLIQYYNGEERAKGNILERFSAQQFPDLHSELNLSSLELGDSALYFCASSVASSWGWGEETQYFGPGTRLLVL.